This T cell receptor (beta chain) was captured in a study of cytomegalovirus exposure and HLA in healthy donors. Donors in the study were healthy people who gave bone marrow. Whole-study results and caveats: The number of N-insertions in an Asian-associated ancestry cluster was reportedly below the approximately 700-donor mean in a later analysis. TCR beta chains numbering about 160 were designated cytomegalovirus-associated.

With respect to this clone: The antigen remains undetermined.

The V gene lost 1 base and the J gene lost 3 bases, with 10 bases spanning the gap. Germline V gene sequence: CDR1 GTSNPN, CDR2 SVGIG (reference sequence). The CDR3 covers 15 residues. 60 Vbeta and 13 Jbeta primers were used in PCR. The protocol was immunoSEQ multiplex PCR, while the TCRdb copy is restricted to in-frame clones and leaves out a portion. The data show some 70,000 clones, approximately 68% seen once. This sequence originates from a woman aged 25 to 39 in good health and CMV-seronegative. The specimen was PBMCs. The chain combines TRBV30 with TRBJ1-6, with D unclear. CDR3: CAWSEFGVYNSPLHF. For the CDR3, the DNA is TGTGCCTGGAGTGAATTCGGGGTCTATAATTCACCCCTCCACTTT. The variable domain in full, with the rest retrieved from reference TRBV30 and TRBJ1-6, is SQTIHQWPATLVQPVGSPLSLECTVEGTSNPNLYWYRQAAGRGLQLLFYSVGIGQISSEVPQNLSASRPQDRQFILSSKKLLLSDSGFYLCAWSEFGVYNSPLHFGNGTRLTVT.